Shown below are 5 T cell receptor beta chains from a single sample sequenced in a study of T cell changes during pregnancy in multiple sclerosis. The protocol was immunoSEQ multiplex PCR, while the TCRdb copy is restricted to in-frame clones and leaves out a portion. The sample has tens of thousands of clones; approximately 90% are singletons. This specimen consisted of peripheral blood, obtained before pregnancy. The receptors originated from a female donor with multiple sclerosis, enrolled in a pregnancy study.

The V gene is TRBV7-6, the J gene TRBJ2-7; 9 bases map to TRBD1. Germline CDR1 is SGHVS and CDR2 is FNYEAQ. The CDR3 has 17 amino acids. The J segment lost 5 bases and the V segment lost 4 bases, leaving 15 bases of the junction unmatched. The CDR3, as DNA: TGTGCCAGCAGCTCCGGTAGCTTCCGGGACAGGGTGAACGAGCAGTACTTC. The encoded protein is CASSSGSFRDRVNEQYF.

Notes on this clone: The conserved final phenylalanine or tryptophan is absent from the CDR3, which likely points to a read error. The DNA is omitted, as the CDR3 cannot be located on it reliably, and the CDR3 follows TCRdb's listing. V gene TRBV19 combines with J gene TRBJ1-2. The CDR3 spans 9 residues, counting both ends. The germline CDR1 and CDR2 sequences are LNHDA and SQIVND (reference sequence). The CDR3 sequence: CASSIVRPR.

The gene calls are TRBV4-1 and TRBJ2-1; D is possibly TRBD2 (5 bases). The CDR3 length is 15 residues. The V gene's germline CDR1 is MGHRA and CDR2 YSYEKL. Trimming cost V 0 bases and J 4 bases, with 10 bases left between them. CDR3 in DNA: TGCGCCAGCAGCCAAGAGATAGGAGGATACAATGAGCAGTTCTTC. Protein: CASSQEIGGYNEQFF.

The chain couples TRBV9 to TRBJ2-5, with TRBD2 identical over 7 bases. Looked up from germline, CDR1 is SGDLS and CDR2 is YYNGEE. The CDR3 contains 14 residues. V was pared by 3 bases and J by 2 bases, with 4 bases of the junction left unmatched. The CDR3 nucleotides read TGTGCCAGCAGCGCCCCCGGGGGGCAAGAGACCCAGTACTTC. As protein: CASSAPGGQETQYF.

The chain has TRBV6-1 and TRBJ2-1; a possible D gene is TRBD2 (5 bases). In germline, CDR1 is MNHNS, CDR2 SASEGT. The V and J ends lost 5 bases and 0 bases respectively, with 8 bases between them. The CDR3 is made up of 14 amino acids. The CDR3 coding sequence is TGTGCCAGCAGTCTAGCTCTCTCCTACAATGAGCAGTTCTTC. This encodes CASSLALSYNEQFF.